This T cell receptor beta chain was obtained from a study of blood T cell repertoires in COVID-19. Study overall: The study drew acute and convalescent COVID-19 samples from the United States, Italy and Spain. Sources were T cells, B-cell-depleted T cells, or PBMCs; the material itself was cDNA or gDNA.

The protocol was immunoSEQ multiplex PCR, while the TCRdb copy is restricted to in-frame clones and leaves out a portion. The top ten clones hold 1.5% to 2.5% of a sample with some 330,000 clones, around 87% of them seen once. Participants were placed into cohorts based on the clinical history they reported. The germline V gene encodes CDR1 SEHNR and CDR2 FQNEAQ (reference sequence). The CDR3 spans 15 residues. After removal of 5 bases from V and 5 bases from J, the junction contained 7 bases not matched to a gene. The receptor comes from a man aged 35 to 55 in a cohort exposed to, infected with or recovered from COVID-19 (not recorded which). The V and J genes are TRBV7-9 and TRBJ2-5, with 11 nucleotides matching TRBD2. Sequencing was carried out using PBMCs or T cells enriched from blood (not recorded which). The CDR3 reads CASSPGLAEGETQYF. Here the CDR3 DNA reads TGTGCCAGCAGCCCGGGACTAGCGGAGGGGGAGACCCAGTACTTC. Full variable domain (missing parts from reference TRBV7-9 and TRBJ2-5): DTGVSQNPRHKITKRGQNVTFRCDPISEHNRLYWYRQTLGQGPEFLTYFQNEAQLEKSRLLSDRFSAERPKGSFSTLEIQRTEQGDSAMYLCASSPGLAEGETQYFGPGTRLLVL.